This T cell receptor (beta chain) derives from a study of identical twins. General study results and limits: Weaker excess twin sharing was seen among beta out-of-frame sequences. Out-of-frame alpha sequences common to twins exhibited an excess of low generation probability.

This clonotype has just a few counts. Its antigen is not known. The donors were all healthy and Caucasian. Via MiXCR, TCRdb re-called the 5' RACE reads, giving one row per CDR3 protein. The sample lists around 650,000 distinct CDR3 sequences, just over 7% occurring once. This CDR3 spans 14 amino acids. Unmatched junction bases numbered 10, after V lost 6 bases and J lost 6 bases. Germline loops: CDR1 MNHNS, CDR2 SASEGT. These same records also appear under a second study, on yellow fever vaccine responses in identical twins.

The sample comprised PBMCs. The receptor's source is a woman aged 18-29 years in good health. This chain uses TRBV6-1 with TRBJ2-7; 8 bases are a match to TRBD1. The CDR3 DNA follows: TGTGCCAGCAGACCGAGGACAGGGAGTTTCGAGCAGTACGTC. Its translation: CASRPRTGSFEQYV.